Below are 24 T cell receptor beta chains sequenced from a single sample in a study of graft-versus-host responses after intestinal transplantation. These TCRs' antigens remain unknown. Sequenced by immunoSEQ multiplex PCR; TCRdb stores in-frame clones only, minus some. The sample lists tens of thousands of clones; roughly 90% were seen once. The sequencing used unstimulated CD4+ T cells sorted from spleen or lymph node cells, collected before intestinal transplant. The receptor set was obtained from a human donor who received an intestinal transplant.

CDR3 amino acids: CASSLEKGAGEQYF. The CDR3 DNA reads TGTGCCAGCAGCTTAGAGAAGGGGGCGGGAGAGCAGTACTTC. V usage is TRBV7-9 and J usage is TRBJ2-7, with a tentative D call TRBD1 (7 bases). The CDR3 loop spans 14 amino acids. Looked up from germline, CDR1 is SEHNR and CDR2 is FQNEAQ (reference sequence). V was pared by 1 base and J by 7 bases, with 14 bases between. Together with reference TRBV7-9 and TRBJ2-7, the CDR3 gives the full variable domain: DTGVSQNPRHKITKRGQNVTFRCDPISEHNRLYWYRQTLGQGPEFLTYFQNEAQLEKSRLLSDRFSAERPKGSFSTLEIQRTEQGDSAMYLCASSLEKGAGEQYFGPGTRLTVT.

This chain uses TRBV29-1 with TRBJ2-7, with 10 bases identical to TRBD2. With V trimmed by 4 bases and J by 4 bases, 7 bases remained unmatched. CDR3 size: 14 residues. CDR1 is SQVTM, CDR2 ANQGSEA, per germline. CDR3 loop: CSVADSGGWYEQYF. The CDR3 coding sequence is TGCAGCGTTGCAGATAGCGGGGGGTGGTACGAGCAGTACTTC.

This chain uses TRBV7-7 with TRBJ2-7; 10 bases are a match to TRBD2. This CDR3 contains 12 residues. CDR1 is SSHAT, CDR2 FNYEAQ, per germline (reference sequence). The CDR3 DNA reads as TGTGTTAACCCGACTAGCGGGTTTGAGCAGTACTTC. Its protein product is CVNPTSGFEQYF.

The chain carries TRBV18 and TRBJ1-4; 9 positions match TRBD1. The CDR3 is made up of 15 amino acids. Germline-derived CDR1 and CDR2 are KGHSH and LQKENI. Trimming took 3 bases from V and 8 from J; bases not matched to a gene: 7. CDR3 DNA: TGTGCCAGCTCACCTACCTGGGACAGGGACGAAAAACTGTTTTTT. Translating gives CASSPTWDRDEKLFF. Using reference TRBV18 and TRBJ1-4 for the parts outside the CDR3, the full variable domain is NAGVMQNPRHLVRRRGQEARLRCSPMKGHSHVYWYRQLPEEGLKFMVYLQKENIIDESGMPKERFSAEFPKEGPSILRIQQVVRGDSAAYFCASSPTWDRDEKLFFGSGTQLSVL.

Notes on this clone: This same CDR3 is encoded by further DNA sequences in the sample. The chain recombines TRBV5-1 with TRBJ2-5, with 8 bases fitting TRBD2. Looked up from germline, CDR1 is SGHRS and CDR2 is YFSETQ. V shed 0 bases, J shed 5 bases, and the junction held 0 bases outside the gene matches. The CDR3 runs 13 residues. CDR3 nucleotides: TGCGCCAGCAGCTTGGGCGGGGGGGAGACCCAGTACTTC. Translation gives CASSLGGGETQYF. Complete variable domain (other parts from reference TRBV5-1 and TRBJ2-5): KAGVTQTPRYLIKTRGQQVTLSCSPISGHRSVSWYQQTPGQGLQFLFEYFSETQRNKGNFPGRFSGRQFSNSRSEMNVSTLELGDSALYLCASSLGGGETQYFGPGTRLLVL.

The chain employs TRBV10-3 and TRBJ2-5; unclear D gene. This CDR3 contains 15 residues. Trimming cost V 2 bases and J 2 bases, with 12 bases left between them. Germline lookup yields CDR1 ENHRY and CDR2 SYGVKD. The CDR3 nucleotides read TGTGCCATCAGTGAGACCTCCCCCCAGCAAGAGACCCAGTACTTC. Translating gives CAISETSPQQETQYF.

The chain is built from TRBV27 and TRBJ2-3, with D perhaps TRBD2 (6 bases). The V end was cut by 7 bases, the J end by 8 bases, with 16 bases between. The CDR3 consists of 13 residues. CDR1 is MNHEY and CDR2 is SMNVEV in the germline V gene (reference sequence). The CDR3 DNA reads as TGTGCCAGCACCTTTAGGGGACTGGGTACGCAGTATTTT. Translating gives CASTFRGLGTQYF.

The V and J genes are TRBV28 and TRBJ2-1; 11 bases align to TRBD2. J gave up 8 bases and V 6 bases, and 6 bases lay outside the gene matches. The CDR3 covers 14 residues. Germline CDR1 reads MDHEN; CDR2 reads SYDVKM. The CDR3, as DNA: TGTGCCAGCAGGATAGCGGGGGGGCCGGATGAGCAGTTCTTC. Protein sequence: CASRIAGGPDEQFF.

The chain combines TRBV5-1 with TRBJ1-4; D is undetermined. Trimming took off 2 bases at V and 8 bases at J, with 7 bases between the two ends. Germline CDR1 SGHRS, CDR2 YFSETQ. This CDR3 comprises 12 residues. The CDR3 protein is CASSLAGEKLFF. In nucleotides, the CDR3 is TGCGCCAGCAGCTTAGCGGGGGAAAAACTGTTTTTT.

This clone was seen only once. The rearrangement uses TRBV10-3 and TRBJ1-6; maybe TRBD1 (6 bases). The CDR3 is 16 residues long. Per germline, CDR1 ENHRY and CDR2 SYGVKD. Trimming left V 3 bases short and J 8 bases short, with 17 bases between. The CDR3 nucleotides are TGTGCCATCAGTGACCCACATACAGGGACGCATTCACCCCTCCACTTT. This codes for CAISDPHTGTHSPLHF.

The chain couples TRBV19 to TRBJ1-2; 10 bases are a match to TRBD1. J gave up 3 bases and V 5 bases, and 6 bases lay outside the gene matches. CDR3 length: 15 residues. Per germline, CDR1 LNHDA and CDR2 SQIVND (reference sequence). The CDR3 loop is CASSAGTGADYGYTF. The CDR3, as DNA: TGTGCCAGTAGTGCCGGGACAGGGGCAGACTATGGCTACACCTTC.

The V call is TRBV10-1, the J call TRBJ2-3, with TRBD2 identical over 11 bases. Losses at the gene ends were 6 bases for V and 5 bases for J; bases not matched to a gene: 10. Germline V gives CDR1 WNHNN, CDR2 SYGVQD (reference sequence). The CDR3 totals 16 residues. The CDR3 sequence: CASSPTSGGLGDTQYF. As DNA, the CDR3 is TGCGCCAGCAGCCCCACTAGCGGGGGACTGGGAGATACGCAGTATTTT.

The CDR3 loop is CASRGQGAPTEAFF. The CDR3 DNA sequence: TGTGCCAGCAGGGGACAGGGGGCGCCCACTGAAGCTTTCTTT. The chain couples TRBV25-1 to TRBJ1-1; 12 bases match TRBD1. This CDR3 has 14 amino acids. Per the germline V gene, CDR1 is MGHDK and CDR2 is SYGVNS. V lost 6 bases, J lost 4 bases, and 3 bases stayed unmatched.

This chain links TRBV5-4 with TRBJ2-5, with D hard to call. The CDR3 has 12 residues. CDR1 SGHNT and CDR2 YYREEE come from the germline V gene (reference sequence). The germline V and J ends were trimmed by 1 base and 5 bases, with 6 bases remaining between them. CDR3 nucleotide sequence: TGTGCCAGCAGCTTGTTACTGGAGACCCAGTACTTC. It encodes CASSLLLETQYF.

The V gene is TRBV5-1, the J gene TRBJ2-5, with 8 nucleotides matching TRBD2. V lost 1 base to trimming and J lost 6 bases; unmatched junction nucleotides: 5. From germline, CDR1 is SGHRS and CDR2 YFSETQ. CDR3 length equals 14 residues. CDR3 loop: CASSLQVAGKTQYF. CDR3 nucleotide sequence: TGCGCCAGCAGCTTGCAGGTAGCGGGAAAGACCCAGTACTTC.

The chain joins TRBV6-5 to TRBJ2-1, with TRBD2 matching 10 bases. Germline lookup yields CDR1 MNHEY and CDR2 SVGAGI. The V segment lost 6 bases and the J segment 4 bases; nucleotides outside the gene matches: 6. The CDR3 length is 15 residues. The CDR3 coding sequence is TGTGCCAGCAGCCAGGGACTAGCGTCATACAATGAGCAGTTCTTC. Translation: CASSQGLASYNEQFF.

The CDR3 sequence: CASSSRGTGAYEQYF. CDR3 sequence (DNA): TGTGCCAGCAGTTCGAGGGGGACAGGCGCCTACGAGCAGTACTTC. V and J are TRBV7-3 and TRBJ2-7, with 8 bases that match TRBD1. J gave up 2 bases and V 6 bases, and 9 bases lay outside the gene matches. The CDR3 has 15 residues. Looked up from germline, CDR1 is SGHTA and CDR2 is FQGTGA.

The V and J genes are TRBV10-3 and TRBJ1-3; the match to TRBD1 covers 8 bases. Germline V lookup: CDR1 ENHRY, CDR2 SYGVKD. This CDR3 is built from 18 residues. With 3 bases clipped from V and 0 bases from J, the junction kept 10 bases outside the gene matches. The CDR3 DNA sequence: TGTGCCATCAGTGATAGGGCCCGGACAGGGAGCTCTGGAAACACCATATATTTT. Translation gives CAISDRARTGSSGNTIYF.

In this sample, this clone turned up once. The chain is built from TRBV19 and TRBJ1-6, with TRBD1 identical over 7 bases. The V segment lost 5 bases and the J segment 7 bases; nucleotides outside the gene matches: 8. Germline CDR1 reads LNHDA; CDR2 reads SQIVND (reference sequence). This CDR3 has 15 residues. The CDR3 loop reads CASSSTGDGNSPLHF. The CDR3, as DNA: TGTGCCAGTAGTTCAACAGGGGATGGGAATTCACCCCTCCACTTT.

The chain combines TRBV7-8 with TRBJ2-1, with TRBD2 matching 8 bases. The CDR3 covers 15 residues. In germline, CDR1 is SGHVS, CDR2 FQNEAQ. J lost 5 bases, V lost 2 bases, and 5 bases had no gene match. This chain's CDR3 is CASSLSGGSDNEQFF. The CDR3 DNA reads as TGTGCCAGCAGCTTATCGGGGGGGTCGGACAATGAGCAGTTCTTC.

The V gene is TRBV29-1, the J gene TRBJ2-3; D possibly corresponds to TRBD1 (6 bases). Between the trimmed V and J ends, which lost 6 bases and 6 bases, there was a span of 13 bases. The CDR3 runs to 12 residues. The germline CDR1 and CDR2 sequences are SQVTM and ANQGSEA. The CDR3 reads CSVLGASDTQYF. In DNA form, the CDR3 reads TGCAGCGTGTTGGGGGCCTCGGATACGCAGTATTTT.

V and J are TRBV5-4 and TRBJ1-1, with TRBD1 as a possible D gene (6 bases). The V end was cut by 0 bases, the J end by 3 bases, with 9 bases between. The CDR3 is 14 amino acids. Germline values: CDR1 SGHNT, CDR2 YYREEE (reference sequence). The CDR3 DNA reads as TGTGCCAGCAGCTTGGCCCCAGGGGACACTGAAGCTTTCTTT. The encoded protein is CASSLAPGDTEAFF.

V is TRBV19 and J is TRBJ1-5; D gene uncertain. CDR1 LNHDA and CDR2 SQIVND come from the germline V gene (reference sequence). V lost 6 bases and J lost 4, with 19 bases in between. The CDR3 has 16 residues. The CDR3 reads CASRSPLDTGNQPQHF. For the CDR3, the DNA is TGTGCCAGTAGATCTCCCCTCGACACGGGAAATCAGCCCCAGCATTTT.

This clone was seen more than once but under ten times. The chain combines TRBV6-1 with TRBJ1-6; TRBD1 matches 7 bases. From germline, CDR1 is MNHNS and CDR2 SASEGT. V trimming: 4 bases; J trimming: 7 bases; junction bases outside the gene matches: 10. There are 16 residues in the CDR3. For the CDR3, the DNA is TGTGCCAGCAGTGCCCACCGGACAGGAAGGAATTCACCCCTCCACTTT. As protein: CASSAHRTGRNSPLHF.